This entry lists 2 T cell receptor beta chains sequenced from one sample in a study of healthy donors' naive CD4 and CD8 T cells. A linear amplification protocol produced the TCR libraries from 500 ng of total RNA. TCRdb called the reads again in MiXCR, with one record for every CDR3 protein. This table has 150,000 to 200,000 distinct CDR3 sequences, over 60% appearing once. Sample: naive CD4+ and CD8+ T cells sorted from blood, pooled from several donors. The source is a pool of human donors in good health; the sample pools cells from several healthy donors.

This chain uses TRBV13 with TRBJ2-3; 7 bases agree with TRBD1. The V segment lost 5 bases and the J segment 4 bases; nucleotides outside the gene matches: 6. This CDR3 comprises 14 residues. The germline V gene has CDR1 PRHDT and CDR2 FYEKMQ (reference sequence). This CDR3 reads CASSPDDRADTQYF. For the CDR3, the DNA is TGTGCCAGCAGCCCGGATGACAGGGCAGATACGCAGTATTTT.

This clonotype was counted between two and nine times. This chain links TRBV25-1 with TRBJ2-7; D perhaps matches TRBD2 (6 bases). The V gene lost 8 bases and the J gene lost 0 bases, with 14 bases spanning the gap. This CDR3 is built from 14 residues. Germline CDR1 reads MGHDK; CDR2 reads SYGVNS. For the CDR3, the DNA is TGTGCCAGCCTCCCGGGCGGGATCTCCTACGAGCAGTACTTC. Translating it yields CASLPGGISYEQYF.